The next 23 T cell receptor beta chains were all read from a single sample in a study of chemoradiotherapy in HPV16-positive cancers. TCRdb keeps only in-frame clones here, not all; method: immunoSEQ multiplex PCR. The repertoire has tens of thousands of clones, about 82% of them found once; the top ten carry roughly 3.8%. The sequences come from blood, collected from a patient who underwent chemoradiotherapy. The receptor source for this set is a human donor with HPV-associated anogenital cancer.

V gene TRBV5-1 combines with J gene TRBJ2-1, with 9 bases identical to TRBD1. The CDR3 consists of 14 residues. Germline assignment: CDR1 SGHRS and CDR2 YFSETQ. V dropped 0 bases and J dropped 10; count of bases not matched to a gene: 5. The CDR3 region is CASSLGQGGGEQFF. The CDR3 DNA reads as TGCGCCAGCAGCTTGGGACAGGGGGGAGGAGAGCAGTTCTTC.

A few counts support this clone. The chain links TRBV9 to TRBJ2-2; D is unresolved. Trimming stripped 0 bases from V and 6 bases from J, with 6 bases between. This CDR3 is 13 amino acids long. Germline CDR1 SGDLS, CDR2 YYNGEE. CDR3 nucleotide sequence: TGTGCCAGCAGCGTAGTCTCGGCCGGGGAGCTGTTTTTT. Protein product: CASSVVSAGELFF.

The sample holds one count of this clone. One end of the junction varies from germline; a read error may be responsible. The chain recombines TRBV19 with TRBJ2-3; D is ambiguous. The CDR3 runs 13 residues. Germline V lookup: CDR1 LNHDA, CDR2 SQIVND (reference sequence). CDR3: CASSIGLLASHHF. DNA of the CDR3: TGTGCCAGTAGTATAGGTTTGCTGGCTTCCCACCATTTT. The full variable domain, in which reference TRBV19 and TRBJ2-3 provide the parts outside the CDR3, is DGGITQSPKYLFRKEGQNVTLSCEQNLNHDAMYWYRQDPGQGLRLIYYSQIVNDFQKGDIAEGYSVSREKKESFPLTVTSAQKNPTAFYLCASSIGLLASHHFGPGTRLTVL.

J is TRBJ1-2 and V is TRBV6-5; no clear D. The CDR3 is made up of 11 amino acids. CDR1 and CDR2 (germline): MNHEY, SVGAGI. The ends were cut back, 10 bases at V and 1 base at J, with 7 bases in the middle. DNA for the CDR3: TGTGCCACCCAAAATAACTATGGCTACACCTTC. Amino acids: CATQNNYGYTF.

This chain uses TRBV2 with TRBJ1-1, with TRBD1 as a possible D gene (5 bases). This CDR3 region has 15 residues. CDR1 and CDR2 from the germline V gene are SNHLY and FYNNEI. V lost 4 bases, J lost 0 bases, and 12 bases lay in between. CDR3 loop: CASSAGRGMNTEAFF. For the CDR3, the DNA is TGTGCCAGCAGTGCGGGACGGGGAATGAACACTGAAGCTTTCTTT.

This clone was counted only a few times. J is TRBJ1-1 and V is TRBV25-1, with D maybe TRBD1 (6 bases). Germline V gene sequence: CDR1 MGHDK, CDR2 SYGVNS. The length of the CDR3 is 14 residues. The V end was cut by 1 base, the J end by 1 base, with 7 bases between. The CDR3 loop reads CASSEWGQNTEAFF. In DNA, the CDR3 is TGTGCCAGCAGTGAATGGGGACAGAACACTGAAGCTTTCTTT.

The chain carries TRBV7-9 and TRBJ1-3; TRBD1 is a possible D gene (5 bases). Germline V gene lookup returns CDR1 SEHNR and CDR2 FQNEAQ (reference sequence). Trimming removed 1 base at V and 1 base at J, with 11 bases between. The CDR3 extends over 16 amino acids. The DNA of the CDR3 is TGTGCCAGCAGCTTAGTAGGGACCTCATCTGGAAACACCATATATTTT. Protein: CASSLVGTSSGNTIYF.

V gene TRBV19 combines with J gene TRBJ2-7; TRBD1 is a possible D gene (6 bases). Per germline, CDR1 LNHDA and CDR2 SQIVND (reference sequence). Trimming stripped 5 bases from V and 3 bases from J, with 11 bases between. CDR3 length: 13 amino acids. CDR3 DNA: TGTGCCAGTAGTTTAGCGACAGGCTACGAGCAGTACTTC. Its translation: CASSLATGYEQYF.

This clone came up once. The chain uses TRBV19 and TRBJ1-5; no definite D call. The CDR3 is 13 residues long. CDR1 is LNHDA, CDR2 SQIVND, per germline (reference sequence). The V gene lost 3 bases and the J gene lost 7 bases, with 10 bases spanning the gap. The CDR3 protein is CASSIGGEQPQHF. Written as DNA, the CDR3 is TGTGCCAGTAGTATTGGCGGGGAACAGCCCCAGCATTTT.

The genes are TRBV30 and TRBJ1-5; possible D gene TRBD1, 5 bases. Trimming shortened V by 3 bases and J by 1 base, and 19 bases separated the two germline ends. Germline V gives CDR1 GTSNPN, CDR2 SVGIG (reference sequence). This CDR3 has 17 residues. CDR3 amino acids: CAWRIRDRTRSNQPQHF. The CDR3 region has the DNA TGTGCCTGGAGGATAAGGGACCGGACACGCAGCAATCAGCCCCAGCATTTT.

The chain combines TRBV10-3 with TRBJ2-3; no clear D gene. Germline CDR1 ENHRY, CDR2 SYGVKD. This CDR3 comprises 12 residues. The V end was cut by 3 bases, the J end by 4 bases, with 5 bases between. The DNA of the CDR3 is TGTGCCATCAGTGATCGACCAGATACGCAGTATTTT. It is translated as CAISDRPDTQYF.

This clone has just a few counts. The gene calls are TRBV7-2 and TRBJ1-5, with D unresolved. The CDR3 runs to 13 residues. CDR1 SGHTA and CDR2 FQGNSA come from the germline V gene. V lost 1 base and J lost 4, with 5 bases in between. CDR3 coding DNA: TGTGCCAGCAGCTTAGGGCCTAATCAGCCCCAGCATTTT. Protein: CASSLGPNQPQHF.

This chain joins TRBV25-1 and TRBJ1-1; 9 nucleotides match TRBD1. Germline V gene data show CDR1 as MGHDK and CDR2 as SYGVNS. V trimming: 2 bases; J trimming: 4 bases; junction bases outside the gene matches: 5. The CDR3 covers 15 residues. CDR3 coding DNA: TGTGCCAGCAGTGAAGGGGGACAGGGAGGCACTGAAGCTTTCTTT. This translates into CASSEGGQGGTEAFF.

The chain joins TRBV5-4 to TRBJ2-2; weak D call: TRBD1 (5 bases). Trimming shortened V by 4 bases and J by 7 bases, and 17 bases separated the two germline ends. The V gene's germline CDR1 is SGHNT and CDR2 YYREEE (reference sequence). CDR3 length: 15 amino acids. The CDR3 DNA sequence: TGTGCCAGCAGCCCCGACCCCTTAAGGGGCGGGGAGCTGTTTTTT. Protein: CASSPDPLRGGELFF.

The DNA of the CDR3 is TGTGCCAGCACCCAGGGAGGGGGGCACAAAAACATTCAGTACTTC. Amino acid sequence: CASTQGGGHKNIQYF. The genes are TRBV6-6 and TRBJ2-4; a possible D gene is TRBD2 (7 bases). This CDR3 region has 15 residues. Deletions cut 7 bases from V and 3 bases from J, with 16 bases between. The V gene's germline CDR1 is MNHNY and CDR2 SVGAGI (reference sequence).

The chain recombines TRBV6-5 with TRBJ1-1; no definite D call. V shed 1 base and J shed 0 bases, with 3 bases lying between them. From germline, CDR1 is MNHEY and CDR2 SVGAGI. CDR3 length: 13 amino acids. The CDR3 protein is CASSYFVNTEAFF. The CDR3 bases are TGTGCCAGCAGTTACTTCGTGAACACTGAAGCTTTCTTT.

This clone was detected only a few times. The chain carries TRBV5-1 and TRBJ1-6; 7 positions agree with TRBD1. Germline V gene sequence: CDR1 SGHRS, CDR2 YFSETQ. CDR3 length: 14 residues. The V segment lost 4 bases and the J segment 5 bases; nucleotides outside the gene matches: 3. As DNA, the CDR3 is TGCGCCAGCAGCCCGACAGGGAATAATTCACCCCTCCACTTT. As protein: CASSPTGNNSPLHF.

This sequence joins TRBV11-1 and TRBJ2-5; D remains ambiguous. V dropped 1 base and J dropped 9 bases, with 12 bases sitting between them. The CDR3 covers 13 residues. CDR1 and CDR2 (germline): SGHAT, FQDESV (reference sequence). In DNA, the CDR3 is TGTGCCAGCAGCTTAGGTCTAAAAGGCTCCCAGTACTTC. Its translation: CASSLGLKGSQYF.

The V call is TRBV6-5, the J call TRBJ1-6; D gene ambiguous. CDR1 and CDR2 from the germline V gene are MNHEY and SVGAGI. With 5 bases removed from V and 11 bases from J, the gap between germline ends came to 16 bases. The CDR3 totals 14 residues. CDR3 bases: TGTGCCAGCAGTCCCTCGGGGAGGGCCGCACCCCTCCACTTT. Protein: CASSPSGRAAPLHF.

This chain joins TRBV7-2 and TRBJ1-4, with 11 bases aligning to TRBD1. CDR1 is SGHTA, CDR2 FQGNSA, per germline. The CDR3 runs 13 residues. The ends lost 5 bases at V and 14 bases at J; junction bases unmatched: 7. CDR3 region: CASSLGTGGWLFF. The CDR3 DNA reads TGTGCCAGCAGCCTAGGGACAGGGGGTTGGCTGTTTTTT.

This chain uses TRBV19 with TRBJ2-7; D gene ambiguous. Trimming cost V 4 bases and J 3 bases, with 4 bases left between them. Germline assignment: CDR1 LNHDA and CDR2 SQIVND (reference sequence). There are 11 residues in the CDR3. Written as DNA, the CDR3 is TGTGCCAGTAGTACAGGCTACGAGCAGTACTTC. Its protein is CASSTGYEQYF.

This CDR3 is CASSFSDYGYTF. The CDR3 DNA is TGTGCCAGCAGCTTTTCGGACTATGGCTACACCTTC. The gene calls are TRBV7-9 and TRBJ1-2, with no clear D. Per germline, CDR1 SEHNR and CDR2 FQNEAQ (reference sequence). CDR3 length: 12 residues. The V end lost 3 bases, the J end lost 3 bases, and 5 bases lay between the germline ends.

The chain employs TRBV30 and TRBJ1-2; D possibly corresponds to TRBD1 (5 bases). V was clipped by 0 bases and J by 7 bases, with 15 bases between them. The germline gives CDR1 GTSNPN, CDR2 SVGIG (reference sequence). The CDR3 loop spans 14 amino acids. The CDR3 DNA reads TGTGCCTGGAGTGTACCCACAGGCGGGGCTGGCTACACCTTC. It yields the protein CAWSVPTGGAGYTF.